This T cell receptor (beta chain) was found in a study of cytomegalovirus exposure and HLA in healthy donors. General study results and limits: Specificity of a few CMV-associated chains for CMV antigens was verified in vitro.

Only a few counts were recorded for this clone. Its antigen is not known. Use of 60 Vbeta and 13 Jbeta primers characterized the PCR. TCRdb's copy holds only in-frame clones and misses some; the assay was immunoSEQ multiplex PCR. Of 160,000 or so clones in the sample, approximately 84% were seen once. Trimming cost V 4 bases and J 2 bases; bases outside gene matches: 14. Germline lookup yields CDR1 SGHVS and CDR2 FNYEAQ. There are 18 residues in the CDR3. The specimen sequenced was PBMCs. The clonotype comes from a woman in her late teens or twenties in good health and CMV-seronegative. The gene calls are TRBV7-6 and TRBJ1-5, with 7 nucleotides matching TRBD1. This chain's CDR3 is CASSYPGGNGRCNQPQHF. The CDR3 region has the DNA TGTGCCAGCAGCTATCCAGGGGGAAATGGTCGGTGCAATCAGCCCCAGCATTTT.